The rows below give T cell receptor beta chains drawn from one sample of a study of monozygotic twins with inflammatory bowel disease. From its re-call of the 5' RACE reads, TCRdb lists each CDR3 protein once, without DNA. The ten most abundant clones cover roughly 7% of a sample with tens of thousands of distinct CDR3 sequences. The sequencing sample was made of blood. All receptors come from a human donor with ulcerative colitis or Crohn's disease, or a healthy co-twin of an affected twin (not recorded which). The CDR3 runs from the conserved cysteine through the conserved F or W. Expanded clones get a size class; other rows say once, few or many, or leave the size out.

clone size | J gene | CDR3 length | V gene | CDR3 protein
. | TRBJ2-5 | 16 | TRBV20-1 | CSARELNRGHQETQYF
. | TRBJ2-7 | 11 | TRBV7-8 | CASSLWNEQYF
. | TRBJ2-7 | 14 | TRBV5-1 | CASSPRQGAYEQYF
. | TRBJ1-2 | 15 | TRBV14 | CASSLSSGVNYGYTF
. | TRBJ1-1 | 14 | TRBV18 | CASVPGQVPRVAFF
. | TRBJ2-7 | 15 | TRBV27 | CASSSAGGYSYEQYF
. | TRBJ2-7 | 11 | TRBV5-8 | CASSPNYEQYF
. | TRBJ1-1 | 15 | TRBV6-2/TRBV6-3 | CASSPHGARGTEALF
. | TRBJ1-4 | 14 | TRBV7-8 | CASSLEGPTRKLFF
. | TRBJ1-5 | 16 | TRBV24-1 | CATSDSPVYSNQPQHF
. | TRBJ1-6 | 14 | TRBV5-6 | CASSWQGYGSPLHF
. | TRBJ1-4 | 14 | TRBV5-1 | CASSLSRAHEKLFF
. | TRBJ1-5 | 15 | TRBV7-6 | CASSEQSGANQPQHF
medium-sized | TRBJ1-5 | 14 | TRBV20-1 | CSASTSRGLGPQHF
. | TRBJ2-3 | 14 | TRBV20-1 | CSAFSGGATDTQYF
. | TRBJ1-1 | 13 | TRBV20-1 | CSAQGEMNTEAFF
. | TRBJ2-5 | 15 | TRBV3-1 | CASSQVGQWQETQYF
. | TRBJ2-2 | 15 | TRBV27 | CASSPPRGHTGELFF
. | TRBJ2-1 | 12 | TRBV20-1 | CSGLGNYNEQFF
. | TRBJ1-6 | 19 | TRBV6-5 | CASSYTMAPQKVSFSPLHF
. | TRBJ2-3 | 16 | TRBV10-3 | CAISESRGGGRDTQYF
medium-sized | TRBJ2-1 | 14 | TRBV5-1 | CASSFGTGGYEQFF
. | TRBJ1-2 | 12 | TRBV20-1 | CSALVVNYGYTF
. | TRBJ2-3 | 12 | TRBV20-1 | CSAEQGADTQYF
. | TRBJ1-5 | 14 | TRBV6-1 | CATGGTGQVQPQHF
. | TRBJ2-6 | 18 | TRBV12-3/TRBV12-4 | CASSFRSGQSSGANVLTF
. | TRBJ1-1 | 14 | TRBV5-1 | CASSLAGSGTEAFF